This T cell receptor beta chain was observed in a study of PD-L1 blockade in urothelial cancer. Study-level information: Researchers looked at the blood 3 weeks (second dose) and 6 weeks after treatment began. Across blood samples, T cells had a median count of around 140,000.

The trim removed 4 bases at V and 2 bases at J, leaving 3 bases unmatched. Germline V gene data show CDR1 as SGHRS and CDR2 as YFSETQ. The CDR3 length is 13 residues. Profiled with immunoSEQ multiplex PCR; TCRdb holds only in-frame clones, not every one. The table has about 38,000 clones, 83% seen once; the top ten hold roughly 16%. V and J are TRBV5-1 and TRBJ2-7, with TRBD1 matching over 7 bases. The source is a man in his 60s with urothelial cancer. This material consisted of PBMCs, taken around atezolizumab (anti-PD-L1) treatment. The CDR3 nucleotides are TGCGCCAGCAGCCCCGACAGGGCCTACGAGCAGTACTTC. This sequence encodes CASSPDRAYEQYF.